This is a list of T cell receptor beta chains from one sample in a study of Graves' ophthalmopathy and Graves' hyperthyroidism. TCRdb redid the calling of the multiplex PCR reads with MiXCR, one entry per CDR3 protein. The data hold around 26,000 distinct CDR3 sequences, with less than 50% observed a single time. Sequencing input: peripheral blood. These receptors came from an adult woman with stable Graves' hyperthyroidism. The CDR3 runs from the conserved cysteine through the conserved F or W. Each record gives: clone size, V gene, J gene, CDR3 length, D gene, CDR3 DNA, CDR3 protein. D genes are given only for firm matches. Some rows mark clone size as missing; the rest say once, few, many or name a class of expanded clone.

medium-sized	TRBV20-1	TRBJ1-2	14	NA	TGCAGTGTGACAGCCGCAACTTCCCCCTATGGCTACACCTTC	CSVTAATSPYGYTF
NA	TRBV10-1	TRBJ2-1	17	TRBD2	TGCGCCAGCAGTGAAACGACTAGCGGCCCGCCCTACAATGAGCAGTTCTTC	CASSETTSGPPYNEQFF
once	TRBV6-5	TRBJ2-7	14	NA	TGTGCCAGCAGTCCCGGACGGGGCGCCTACGAGCAGTACTTC	CASSPGRGAYEQYF
medium-sized	TRBV15	TRBJ2-7	13	NA	TGTGCCACCAGCGGAGGACGGAACTACGAGCAGTACTTC	CATSGGRNYEQYF
medium-sized	TRBV19	TRBJ2-7	13	NA	TGTGCCAGTAGTCCGAAGGGTTTGGACGAGCAGTACTTC	CASSPKGLDEQYF
NA	TRBV10-1	TRBJ1-6	15	NA	TGCGCCAGCAGTGAGCCGACCCTCGGAGATTCACCCCTCCACTTT	CASSEPTLGDSPLHF
NA	TRBV25-1	TRBJ2-5	16	NA	TGTGCCAGCAGAGAAGGGGGGACAGCGTACCAAGAGACCCAGTACTTC	CASREGGTAYQETQYF
many	TRBV6-5	TRBJ2-7	15	NA	TGTGCCAGCAGGGCCCTTCTGGGTGGGGGGATCGAGCAGTACTTC	CASRALLGGGIEQYF
once	TRBV12-3/TRBV12-4	TRBJ2-2	14	NA	TGTGCCAGCAGTCCAGTTAACATTTACAGGGAGCTGTTTTTT	CASSPVNIYRELFF
many	TRBV6-5	TRBJ2-1	17	TRBD2	TGTGCCAGCAGTTATCTCATGACTAGCGGGAGACCATATGAGCAGTTCTTC	CASSYLMTSGRPYEQFF
medium-sized	TRBV5-1	TRBJ2-5	15	NA	TGCGCCAGCAGCTTGGGTAGAGGGCCAGGGGAGACCCAGTACTTC	CASSLGRGPGETQYF
NA	TRBV20-1	TRBJ2-7	13	NA	TGCAGTGCTAGAGATACGGCACTCAACGAGCAGTACTTC	CSARDTALNEQYF
many	TRBV6-5	TRBJ1-1	17	NA	TGTGCCAGCAGTTACAGAAGTCGCGGACACCAGAACACTGAAGCTTTCTTT	CASSYRSRGHQNTEAFF
NA	TRBV20-1	TRBJ2-1	14	TRBD2	TGCAGTTCCAAGACTAGCGGGAGATTCAATGAGCAGTTCTTC	CSSKTSGRFNEQFF
many	TRBV9	TRBJ1-4	17	NA	TGTGCCAGCAGCCCCCTCAGGGGCCCTCCTTGGGATGAAAAACTGTTTTTT	CASSPLRGPPWDEKLFF
medium-sized	TRBV25-1	TRBJ1-1	12	NA	TGTGCCAGCAGCATAGGTCCCACTGAAGCTTTCTTT	CASSIGPTEAFF
medium-sized	TRBV2	TRBJ2-7	15	NA	TGTGCCAGCAGTGAAGCGGGAGTCAGGGGCTGGGAGCAGTACTTC	CASSEAGVRGWEQYF
NA	TRBV28	TRBJ2-7	16	NA	TGTGCCAGCAGCGGTAGGGGGGGATCGACCCCCTACGGGCAGTACTTC	CASSGRGGSTPYGQYF
many	TRBV6-1	TRBJ2-1	18	NA	TGTGCCAGCAGTGAAGTTATGTACGGGAGCGGTAGAAACAATGAGCAGTTCTTC	CASSEVMYGSGRNNEQFF
NA	TRBV20-1	TRBJ1-6	14	NA	TGCAGTGCTAGAGATACGGTGACGGGATCACCCCTCCACTTT	CSARDTVTGSPLHF
NA	TRBV5-4	TRBJ1-5	15	TRBD1	TGTGCCAGCAGCTTGGGAGGACAGGGCGGGCAGCCCCAGCATTTT	CASSLGGQGGQPQHF
NA	TRBV10-2	TRBJ1-1	20	NA	TGCGCCAGCAGTGAGTCGATAGCGGGGAGAGGGTCCCTGGGGTCGAGAACGGCATTCTTT	CASSESIAGRGSLGSRTAFF
NA	TRBV5-6	TRBJ2-3	16	TRBD2	TGTGCCAGCAAATTGCTAGCGGGAGGGCCCGCAGATACGCAGTATTTT	CASKLLAGGPADTQYF
NA	TRBV24-1	TRBJ1-1	14	TRBD1	TGTGCCACCAGAGAACAGGGGGCGACCACTGAAGCTTTCTTT	CATREQGATTEAFF
medium-sized	TRBV10-1	TRBJ1-2	13	NA	TGCGCCAGCAGTGAGTCGGGGAGCTATGGCTACACCTTC	CASSESGSYGYTF
NA	TRBV6-1	TRBJ1-6	19	NA	TGTGCCAGCAGTGGAGACCCCTCAGGGTTTCACTCCTATAATTCACCCCTCCACTTT	CASSGDPSGFHSYNSPLHF
NA	TRBV15	TRBJ2-1	14	TRBD1	TGTGCCACGATCGGGACAGGGGACTCCAATGAGCAGTTCTTC	CATIGTGDSNEQFF
medium-sized	TRBV9	TRBJ1-2	13	TRBD1	TGTGCCAGCAGCCGGGACAGGACCTATGGCTACACCTTC	CASSRDRTYGYTF